This entry lists 8 T cell receptor beta chains sequenced from one sample in a study of T cells in Graves' hyperthyroidism and ophthalmopathy. From RNA transcripts, TCR beta CDR3 regions were amplified. HTBI primers were used for first-round RT-PCR of the TCR CDR3. TCRdb analysed the multiplex PCR reads with MiXCR anew, one entry per CDR3 protein. The data hold approximately 610,000 distinct CDR3 sequences, with around 17% observed a single time. The specimen was blood. The receptors originated from a woman younger than 30 with Graves' hyperthyroidism.

The table lists this clonotype with many counts. V usage is TRBV11-2 and J usage is TRBJ1-1, with a tentative D call TRBD1 (6 bases). V was trimmed by 5 bases and J by 5 bases, leaving 18 bases between them. Germline V gene data show CDR1 as SGHAT and CDR2 as FQNNGV. This CDR3 is built from 15 residues. CDR3 bases: TGTGCCAGCAGCCGAGTACAGGGTCTAAGGACTGAAGCTTTCTTT. This translates into CASSRVQGLRTEAFF.

This clonotype was detected only a few times. The CDR3 coding sequence is TGTGCCAGCAGCCAGCTCCCCCTAGGGGCCGGTCCCACCGGGGAGCTGTTTTTT. Its protein product is CASSQLPLGAGPTGELFF. The V and J genes are TRBV3-1 and TRBJ2-2, with D perhaps matching TRBD1 (5 bases). Germline V gives CDR1 LGHDT, CDR2 YNNKEL (reference sequence). V was clipped by 3 bases and J by 4 bases, with 21 bases between them. The CDR3 covers 18 residues.

V gene TRBV4-1 combines with J gene TRBJ1-4, with unresolved D. This CDR3 region has 12 residues. The germline V and J ends were trimmed by 1 base and 6 bases, with 3 bases remaining between them. Looked up from germline, CDR1 is MGHRA and CDR2 is YSYEKL. CDR3 loop: CASSQVDEKLFF. Written as DNA, the CDR3 is TGCGCCAGCAGCCAAGTGGATGAAAAACTGTTTTTT.

This clonotype was counted ten times or more. The chain is built from TRBV12-3 or TRBV12-4 and TRBJ2-2; 12 nucleotides agree with TRBD2. J lost 0 bases, V lost 6 bases, and 11 bases had no gene match. This CDR3 is built from 19 residues. CDR3 bases: TGTGCCAGCAGACCGGCCCCTCGACTAGCGGGGGCGAACACCGGGGAGCTGTTTTTT. It encodes CASRPAPRLAGANTGELFF.

V and J are TRBV27 and TRBJ2-7; no definite D call. CDR1 MNHEY and CDR2 SMNVEV come from the germline V gene (reference sequence). Trimming removed 0 bases at V and 1 base at J, with 10 bases between. The CDR3 loop spans 15 amino acids. The CDR3 DNA sequence: TGTGCCAGCAGTTTATCAAGTTGGGGTTCCTACGAGCAGTACTTC. It translates to CASSLSSWGSYEQYF.

The genes are TRBV6-2 or TRBV6-3 and TRBJ2-5, with D unresolved. The germline V and J ends were trimmed by 2 bases and 0 bases, with 13 bases remaining between them. This CDR3 comprises 16 residues. Per germline, CDR1 MNHEY and CDR2 SVGEGT. CDR3 sequence: CASSYVGKSNQETQYF. As DNA, the CDR3 is TGTGCCAGCAGTTACGTGGGGAAGTCCAACCAAGAGACCCAGTACTTC.

Many counts were recorded for this clonotype. The CDR3 DNA reads as TGTGCCAGCAGCGCCTGGACTAGCGTGGGCACAGATACGCAGTATTTT. This gives the protein CASSAWTSVGTDTQYF. The chain uses TRBV7-9 and TRBJ2-3, with 9 bases aligning to TRBD2. The CDR3 is made up of 16 amino acids. CDR1 and CDR2 from the germline V gene are SEHNR and FQNEAQ (reference sequence). J was trimmed by 1 base and V by 5 bases; bases with no gene match: 7.

This clonotype showed up just a few times. Germline and junction disagree at one end, which may indicate a read error. Written as DNA, the CDR3 is TGTGCCAGCAGTGTAGCGGGAGGATCTTGGAATGAGCAGTTCTTC. Translating gives CASSVAGGSWNEQFF. The chain is built from TRBV12-3 or TRBV12-4 and TRBJ2-1, with 10 bases fitting TRBD2. This CDR3 has 15 amino acids.